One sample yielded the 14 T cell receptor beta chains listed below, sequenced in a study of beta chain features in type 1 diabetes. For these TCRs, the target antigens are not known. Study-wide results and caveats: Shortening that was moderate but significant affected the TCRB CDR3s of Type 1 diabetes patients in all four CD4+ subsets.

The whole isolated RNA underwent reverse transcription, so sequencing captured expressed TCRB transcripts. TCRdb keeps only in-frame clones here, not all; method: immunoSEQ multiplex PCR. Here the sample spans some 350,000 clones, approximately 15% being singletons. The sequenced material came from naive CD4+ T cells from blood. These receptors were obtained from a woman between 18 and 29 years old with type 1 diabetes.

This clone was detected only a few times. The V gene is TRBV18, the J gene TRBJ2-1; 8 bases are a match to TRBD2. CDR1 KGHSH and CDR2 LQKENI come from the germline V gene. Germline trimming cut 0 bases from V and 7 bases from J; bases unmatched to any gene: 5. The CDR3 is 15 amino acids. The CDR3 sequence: CASSPPAGGPNEQFF. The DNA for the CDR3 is TGTGCCAGCTCACCACCGGCGGGGGGACCTAATGAGCAGTTCTTC.

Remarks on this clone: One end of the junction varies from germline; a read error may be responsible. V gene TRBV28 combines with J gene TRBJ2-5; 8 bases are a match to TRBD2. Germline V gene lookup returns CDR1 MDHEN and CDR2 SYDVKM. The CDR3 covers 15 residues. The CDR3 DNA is TGTGCCAGCAGTCCCACTAGCGGCCCAAGAGAGGCCCAGTACTTC. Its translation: CASSPTSGPREAQYF.

The CDR3 nucleotides read TGTGCCTGGAACCCGCGCTCTACTGAAGCTTTCTTT. Translating it yields CAWNPRSTEAFF. V and J are TRBV30 and TRBJ1-1; D ambiguous. Germline V gene data show CDR1 as GTSNPN and CDR2 as SVGIG (reference sequence). The ends were cut back, 4 bases at V and 5 bases at J, with 11 bases in the middle. The CDR3 contains 12 residues.

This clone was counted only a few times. The CDR3 loop reads CASRSPGGGNNQPQHF. In nucleotides, the CDR3 is TGTGCCAGTAGGTCCCCGGGGGGCGGGAACAATCAGCCCCAGCATTTT. The V call is TRBV19, the J call TRBJ1-5, with D maybe TRBD1 (6 bases). V was clipped by 6 bases and J by 3 bases, with 18 bases between them. Germline loops: CDR1 LNHDA, CDR2 SQIVND (reference sequence). The CDR3 spans 16 residues. The full variable domain, completed using reference TRBV19 and TRBJ1-5, is DGGITQSPKYLFRKEGQNVTLSCEQNLNHDAMYWYRQDPGQGLRLIYYSQIVNDFQKGDIAEGYSVSREKKESFPLTVTSAQKNPTAFYLCASRSPGGGNNQPQHFGDGTRLSIL.

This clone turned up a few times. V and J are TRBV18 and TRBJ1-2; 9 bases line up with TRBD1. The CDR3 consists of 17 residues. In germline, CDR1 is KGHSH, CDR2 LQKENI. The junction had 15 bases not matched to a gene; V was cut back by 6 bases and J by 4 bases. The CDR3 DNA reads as TGTGCCAGCTCCAAAAACCTCCGGGACAGGGTCGGCTATGGCTACACCTTC. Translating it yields CASSKNLRDRVGYGYTF.

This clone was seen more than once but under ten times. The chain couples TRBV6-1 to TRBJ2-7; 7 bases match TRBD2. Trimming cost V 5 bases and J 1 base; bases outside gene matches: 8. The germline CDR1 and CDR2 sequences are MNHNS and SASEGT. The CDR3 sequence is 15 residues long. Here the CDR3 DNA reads TGTGCCAGCAGTCCTACTAGCGTTGGGTCCTACGAGCAGTACTTC. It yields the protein CASSPTSVGSYEQYF.

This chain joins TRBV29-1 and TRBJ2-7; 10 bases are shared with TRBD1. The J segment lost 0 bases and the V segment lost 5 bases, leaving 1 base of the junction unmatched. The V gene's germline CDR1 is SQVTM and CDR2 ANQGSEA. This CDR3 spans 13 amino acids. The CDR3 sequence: CSVRTGGSYEQYF. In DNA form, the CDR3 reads TGCAGCGTTAGGACAGGGGGCTCCTACGAGCAGTACTTC.

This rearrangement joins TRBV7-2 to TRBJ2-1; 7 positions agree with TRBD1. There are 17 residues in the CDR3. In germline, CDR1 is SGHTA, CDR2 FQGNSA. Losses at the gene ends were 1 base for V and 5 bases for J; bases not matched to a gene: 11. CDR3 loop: CASSLGPHPTGDNEQFF. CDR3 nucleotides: TGTGCCAGCAGCTTAGGCCCCCACCCCACAGGGGACAATGAGCAGTTCTTC.

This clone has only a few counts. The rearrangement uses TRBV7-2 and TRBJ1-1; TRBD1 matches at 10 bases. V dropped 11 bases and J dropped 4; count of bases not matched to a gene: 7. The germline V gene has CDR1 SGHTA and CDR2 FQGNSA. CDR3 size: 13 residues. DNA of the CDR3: TGTGCCGCCCGGGACAGGGGAAGCACTGAAGCTTTCTTT. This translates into CAARDRGSTEAFF.

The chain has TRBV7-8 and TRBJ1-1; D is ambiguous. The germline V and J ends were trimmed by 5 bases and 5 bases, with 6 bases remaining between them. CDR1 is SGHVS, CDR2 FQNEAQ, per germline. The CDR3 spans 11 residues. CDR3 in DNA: TGTGCCAGCAGCCGTCCGACTGAAGCTTTCTTT. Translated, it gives CASSRPTEAFF.

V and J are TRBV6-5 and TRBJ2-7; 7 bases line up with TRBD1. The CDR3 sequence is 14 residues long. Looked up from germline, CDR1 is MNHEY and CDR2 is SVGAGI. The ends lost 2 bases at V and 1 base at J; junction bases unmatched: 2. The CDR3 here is CASSYGGQSYEQYF. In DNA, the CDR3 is TGTGCCAGCAGTTACGGGGGACAGTCCTACGAGCAGTACTTC.

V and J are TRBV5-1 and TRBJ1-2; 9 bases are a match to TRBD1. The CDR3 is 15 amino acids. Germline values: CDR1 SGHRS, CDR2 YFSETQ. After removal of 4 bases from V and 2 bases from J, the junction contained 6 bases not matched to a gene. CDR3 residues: CASSDRDRANYGYTF. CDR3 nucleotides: TGCGCCAGCAGCGACAGGGACAGGGCGAACTATGGCTACACCTTC.

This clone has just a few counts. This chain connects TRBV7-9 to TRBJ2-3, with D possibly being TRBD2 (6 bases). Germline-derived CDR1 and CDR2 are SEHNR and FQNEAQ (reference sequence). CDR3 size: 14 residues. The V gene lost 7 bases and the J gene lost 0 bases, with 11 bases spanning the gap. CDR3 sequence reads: CASNMGLSTDTQYF. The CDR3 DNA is TGTGCCAGCAACATGGGACTGAGCACAGATACGCAGTATTTT.

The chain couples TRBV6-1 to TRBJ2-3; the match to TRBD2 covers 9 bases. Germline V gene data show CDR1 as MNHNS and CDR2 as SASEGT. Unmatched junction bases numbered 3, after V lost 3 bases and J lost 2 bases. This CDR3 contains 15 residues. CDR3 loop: CASSELAGATDTQYF. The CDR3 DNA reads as TGTGCCAGCAGTGAGTTAGCGGGAGCCACAGATACGCAGTATTTT.